Listed below are T cell receptor beta chains from one sample, sequenced in a study of cytomegalovirus exposure and HLA in healthy donors. Repertoires were generated with immunoSEQ multiplex PCR, while TCRdb's copy carries only in-frame clones and drops some. The repertoire includes fewer than 150,000 clones, roughly 77% of them detected once, and over 2% sits in the top ten. Sequencing input: PBMCs. Source of these receptors: a man aged 30 to 45 in good health and CMV-seronegative. The CDR3 runs from the conserved cysteine through the conserved F or W. A D gene is named only where the DNA matches it firmly. A row's size may be missing; if present it is once, few, many or a size class.

TRBV27	TRBD2	NA	TRBJ2-1	TGTGCCAGCAGTTCAGGGACTAGCTCCTACAATGAGCAGTTCTTC	CASSSGTSSYNEQFF
TRBV7-6	TRBD1	once	TRBJ2-4	TGTGCCAGCAGCTTAGTGGCAGGGGGCCGTGACATTCAGTACTTC	CASSLVAGGRDIQYF
TRBV5-1	NA	NA	TRBJ1-2	TGCGCCAGCAGCTTGGGACAGGAGGACTATGGCTACACCTTC	CASSLGQEDYGYTF
TRBV7-2	TRBD1	NA	TRBJ1-2	TGTGCCAGCAGCGACCCGACAGGGCTCTATGGCTACACCTTC	CASSDPTGLYGYTF
TRBV29-1	NA	once	TRBJ2-7	TGCAGCGTTGCGGGACATAGAAGATTATCCTACGAGCAGTACTTC	CSVAGHRRLSYEQYF
TRBV28	NA	once	TRBJ1-5	TGTGCCAGCAGTTTATTAAATCAGCCCCAGCATTTT	CASSLLNQPQHF
TRBV7-9	NA	NA	TRBJ1-1	TGTGCCAGCAGCTCATCATACAGGGTTGTGCCTTTCTTT	CASSSSYRVVPFF
TRBV10-2	NA	NA	TRBJ2-5	TGCGCCAGCAGGGCTCAAGAGACCCAGTACTTC	CASRAQETQYF
TRBV6-1	NA	NA	TRBJ2-1	TGTGCCAGCAGTGAAGTTGGGGGAGGCAATGAGCAGTTCTTC	CASSEVGGGNEQFF
TRBV19	TRBD2	NA	TRBJ2-3	TGTGCCAGTAGTATAAATCCAGGACTAGCGGGGGATACGCAGTATTTT	CASSINPGLAGDTQYF
TRBV5-4	TRBD1	NA	TRBJ2-1	TGTGCCAGCAGGGCGGGACAGGGAGTTCCCAATGAGCAGTTCTTC	CASRAGQGVPNEQFF
TRBV2	TRBD1	NA	TRBJ2-2	TGTGCCAGCAACCACAGGGGGACTAACACCGGGGAGCTGTTTTTT	CASNHRGTNTGELFF
TRBV28	NA	NA	TRBJ1-2	TGTGCCAGCAGTTTAACGGGGGTAGCTAACTATGGCTACACCTTC	CASSLTGVANYGYTF
TRBV6-5	TRBD1	few	TRBJ1-4	TGTGCCAGCAGGCGGGACAGGGTCATTGAAAAACTGTTTTTT	CASRRDRVIEKLFF
TRBV5-1	TRBD2	NA	TRBJ2-5	TGCGCCAGCAGCTTGGCCTTTTCTAGCGGAGAGACCCAGTACTTC	CASSLAFSSGETQYF
TRBV4-1	NA	NA	TRBJ2-5	TGCGCCAGCAGCCGCGTTAGTTGGGCGGGCGAGACCCAGTACTTC	CASSRVSWAGETQYF
TRBV19	NA	NA	TRBJ2-1	TGTGCCAGTAGTCAGGGCCCGCCACCGGGCAATGAGCAGTTCTTC	CASSQGPPPGNEQFF
TRBV7-9	TRBD2	many	TRBJ2-3	TGTGCCAGCAGCTTATTAGCGGGGGATATTGATACGCAGTATTTT	CASSLLAGDIDTQYF
TRBV10-3	TRBD1	NA	TRBJ2-7	TGTGCCATAGGACAGGGCGACGAGCAGTACTTC	CAIGQGDEQYF
TRBV6-1	TRBD1	NA	TRBJ2-1	TGTGCCAGCGAACAGGGGGCCTACTACAATGAGCAGTTCTTC	CASEQGAYYNEQFF
TRBV9	TRBD2	NA	TRBJ2-7	TGTGCCAGCAGCGCCGGACTAGCGGTCGACGAGCAGTACTTC	CASSAGLAVDEQYF
TRBV2	NA	NA	TRBJ1-3	TGTGCCAGCAGTGAAACAGGGCCCCCTGGAAACACCATATATTTT	CASSETGPPGNTIYF
TRBV5-1	NA	NA	TRBJ1-6	TGCGCCAGCAGCTTGGCCGGTGAGGCTCGACTTCCCCTCCACTTT	CASSLAGEARLPLHF
TRBV18	NA	NA	TRBJ2-7	TGTGCCAGCTCACCACCCGTGAGCTCCTACGAGCAGTACTTC	CASSPPVSSYEQYF
TRBV29-1	TRBD2	NA	TRBJ2-5	TGCAGCGTGCGATTACTAGCGATAGTAGATGAGACCCAGTACTTC	CSVRLLAIVDETQYF
TRBV19	TRBD2	NA	TRBJ2-1	TGTGCCAGTCGGACTAGCGGGAGTAGGGATGAGCAGTTCTTC	CASRTSGSRDEQFF
TRBV15	NA	NA	TRBJ2-5	TGTGCCACCAGCAGATATATTTCGGAGCAGTACTTC	CATSRYISEQYF
TRBV13	TRBD1	NA	TRBJ2-1	TGTGCCAGCAGCTTAGACGGGACAGGGTCCTATGAGCAGTTCTTC	CASSLDGTGSYEQFF
TRBV11-2	NA	NA	TRBJ1-3	TGTGCCAGCAGGCCTCTTAGAGGGCGCTCTGGAAACACCATATATTTT	CASRPLRGRSGNTIYF
TRBV11-2	TRBD2	NA	TRBJ2-1	TGTGCCAGCAGCTTATGGCCCCGACGGAAGCGGGGGGACTACAATGAGCAGTTCTTC	CASSLWPRRKRGDYNEQFF
TRBV7-9	NA	NA	TRBJ2-7	TGTTCCAGCAGCTTATTCGGGCAAATGAGGGACGAGCAGTACTTC	CSSSLFGQMRDEQYF
TRBV28	TRBD2	NA	TRBJ2-7	TGTGCCAGCAGTCGGAAGCGGGGATCCTACGAGCAGTACTTC	CASSRKRGSYEQYF
TRBV5-4	TRBD1	few	TRBJ1-1	TGTGCCAGCAGCTTGGCTACCCGACAGGGAGGAACTGAAGCTTTCTTT	CASSLATRQGGTEAFF
TRBV7-7	TRBD1	NA	TRBJ2-3	TGTGCTAGCAGTAACAGCGAAGGGACAGGATTGGATACGCAGTATTTT	CASSNSEGTGLDTQYF
TRBV27	NA	NA	TRBJ2-1	TGTGCCAGCAGTCCCCAGCGCTCCTACAATGAGCAGTTCTTC	CASSPQRSYNEQFF
TRBV6-5	TRBD1	NA	TRBJ1-2	TGTGCCAGCAGTTACCGACAGGGCCCCTACACCTTC	CASSYRQGPYTF
TRBV10-3	TRBD2	NA	TRBJ2-7	TGTGCCATCAGTGAGGGGGTTATCGGCGGGGGAGAGCAGTACTTC	CAISEGVIGGGEQYF
TRBV6-1	TRBD1	NA	TRBJ2-2	TGTGCCAGCACCCGGACAGGGCGGACCGGGGAGCTGTTTTTT	CASTRTGRTGELFF
TRBV29-1	NA	NA	TRBJ1-1	TGCAGCGTTGGACTGAACCGCGGGGCTTTCTTT	CSVGLNRGAFF
TRBV7-9	TRBD1	NA	TRBJ1-1	TGTGCCAGCAGGCAGGGGGCGCTCGGATTTGAAGCTTTCTTT	CASRQGALGFEAFF
TRBV5-1	TRBD1	NA	TRBJ2-1	TGCGCCAGCAGCTTTGGGACAGGGGACTACAATGAGCAGTTCTTC	CASSFGTGDYNEQFF
TRBV15	TRBD1	NA	TRBJ2-7	TGTGCCACCAGCAGATCTCCGGGACAGGGTCTCTCCTACGAGCAGTACTTC	CATSRSPGQGLSYEQYF
TRBV4-1	TRBD1	NA	TRBJ1-5	TGCGCCAGCAGCCAAGAACCGGGACAGGGTGGGAATCAGCCCCAGCATTTT	CASSQEPGQGGNQPQHF
TRBV7-3	NA	NA	TRBJ2-5	TGTGCCAGCAGCTTAACCGTACAAGAGACCCAGTACTTC	CASSLTVQETQYF
TRBV5-1	NA	NA	TRBJ1-1	TGCGCCAGCAGCCGGGGAAGGGACACAGTGACTGAAGCTTTCTTT	CASSRGRDTVTEAFF